This TCR beta chain was observed in a study of blood T cell repertoires in COVID-19. Per the original methods: The authors estimated nucleated cell counts from reference gene primer amplification. This table comes from immunoSEQ multiplex PCR, and its TCRdb copy is limited to in-frame clones, with some not included. For V, J and clone size, that table is used; D and trimming come from the DNA. The data show over 200,000 clones, around 86% seen once. Looked up from germline, CDR1 is LNHDA and CDR2 is SQIVND (reference sequence). CDR3 length: 13 residues. Trimming cost V 2 bases and J 12 bases; bases outside gene matches: 7.

Sequenced input: peripheral blood. The chain recombines TRBV19 with TRBJ2-1, with TRBD1 matching 7 bases. This TCR came from a young woman who had recovered from COVID-19. CDR3 sequence: CASSIIDRDGQFF. The CDR3 DNA sequence: TGTGCCAGTAGTATAATCGACAGGGATGGGCAGTTCTTC.